This TCR beta chain derives from a study of T cells after yellow fever vaccination. Notes on the study in general: The booster response re-showed most primary clones: approximately 95% CD4, over 80% CD8. The secondary response was weaker, and its peak arrived faster, on day 5 versus 15.

In this sample, this clonotype turned up many times. Its antigen is still unknown. UMIs were added to TCR cDNA along with a universal primer site when it was made by 5'RACE template switching. Via MiXCR, TCRdb re-called the 5' RACE reads, giving one row per CDR3 protein. The sample lists fewer than 90,000 distinct CDR3 sequences, approximately 7% occurring once. The V gene lost 2 bases and the J gene lost 9 bases, with 19 bases spanning the gap. From germline, CDR1 is SGHAT and CDR2 FQNNGV. The CDR3 has 16 amino acids. The sequencing used CD8+ T cells sorted from PBMCs, collected around 5 days after the first yellow fever vaccination. The sequence derives from a man younger than 30 who received the YFV17D yellow fever vaccine. This rearrangement joins TRBV11-2 to TRBJ2-2; a weak D match, TRBD1 (6 bases). The CDR3 DNA follows: TGTGCCAGCAGCTTATGGACAGAAACCTTGGGTTGGGAGCTGTTTTTT. This codes for CASSLWTETLGWELFF.